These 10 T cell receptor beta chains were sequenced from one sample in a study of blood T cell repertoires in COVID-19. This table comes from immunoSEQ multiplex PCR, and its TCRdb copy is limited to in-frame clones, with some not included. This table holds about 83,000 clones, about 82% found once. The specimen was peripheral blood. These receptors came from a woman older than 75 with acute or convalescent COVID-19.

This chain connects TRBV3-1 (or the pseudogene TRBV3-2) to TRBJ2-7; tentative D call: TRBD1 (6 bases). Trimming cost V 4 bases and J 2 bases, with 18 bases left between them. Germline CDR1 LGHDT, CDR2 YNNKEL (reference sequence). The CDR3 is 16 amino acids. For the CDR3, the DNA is TGTGCCAGCAGCCTTCGGACAGTCTCGATAACCTACGAGCAGTACTTC. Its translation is CASSLRTVSITYEQYF.

As DNA, the CDR3 is TGTGCCAGTACCGACCCAGGGAAGACTGAAGCTTTCTTT. This encodes CASTDPGKTEAFF. The rearrangement joins TRBV19 to TRBJ1-1; D possibly corresponds to TRBD1 (5 bases). V dropped 7 bases and J dropped 5 bases, with 14 bases sitting between them. The germline CDR1 and CDR2 sequences are LNHDA and SQIVND (reference sequence). The length of the CDR3 is 13 residues.

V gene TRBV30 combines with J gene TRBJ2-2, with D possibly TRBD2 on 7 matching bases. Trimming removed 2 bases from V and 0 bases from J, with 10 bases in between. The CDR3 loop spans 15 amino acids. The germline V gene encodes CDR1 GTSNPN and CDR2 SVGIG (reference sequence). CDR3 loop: CAWSRGGANTGELFF. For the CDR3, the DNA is TGTGCCTGGAGTAGGGGGGGCGCGAACACCGGGGAGCTGTTTTTT.

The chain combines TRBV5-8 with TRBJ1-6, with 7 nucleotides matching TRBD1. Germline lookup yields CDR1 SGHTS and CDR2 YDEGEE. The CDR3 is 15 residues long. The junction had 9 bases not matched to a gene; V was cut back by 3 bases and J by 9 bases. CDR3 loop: CASSSEGARSSPLHF. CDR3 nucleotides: TGTGCCAGCAGCTCCGAGGGGGCGAGGAGTTCACCCCTCCACTTT.

CDR3: CAWSVLSGGLTDTQYF. CDR3 DNA sequence: TGTGCCTGGAGTGTACTTAGCGGGGGCCTCACAGATACGCAGTATTTT. This chain links TRBV30 with TRBJ2-3; 9 bases line up with TRBD2. Germline lookup yields CDR1 GTSNPN and CDR2 SVGIG (reference sequence). J gave up 2 bases and V 0 bases, and 6 bases lay outside the gene matches. The CDR3 is made up of 16 amino acids.

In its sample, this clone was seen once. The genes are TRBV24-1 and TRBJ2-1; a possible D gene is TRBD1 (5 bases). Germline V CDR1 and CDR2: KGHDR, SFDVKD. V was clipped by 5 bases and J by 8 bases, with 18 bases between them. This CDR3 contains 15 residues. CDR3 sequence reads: CATSGPPTQGYEQFF. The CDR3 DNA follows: TGTGCCACCAGTGGCCCCCCAACCCAGGGCTATGAGCAGTTCTTC.

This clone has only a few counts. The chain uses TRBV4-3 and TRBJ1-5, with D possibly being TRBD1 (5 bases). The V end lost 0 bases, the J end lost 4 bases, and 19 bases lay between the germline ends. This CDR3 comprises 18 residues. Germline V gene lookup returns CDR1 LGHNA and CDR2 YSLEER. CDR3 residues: CASSQDFGDYSGNQPQHF. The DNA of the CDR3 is TGCGCCAGCAGCCAAGACTTTGGGGACTACTCGGGGAATCAGCCCCAGCATTTT.

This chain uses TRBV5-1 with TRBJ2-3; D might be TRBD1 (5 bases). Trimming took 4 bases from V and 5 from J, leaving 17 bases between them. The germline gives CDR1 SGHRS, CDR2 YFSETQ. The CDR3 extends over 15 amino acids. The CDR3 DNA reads TGCGCCAGCAGCGCCCAGGGTGGGGCAGTAGATACGCAGTATTTT. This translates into CASSAQGGAVDTQYF.

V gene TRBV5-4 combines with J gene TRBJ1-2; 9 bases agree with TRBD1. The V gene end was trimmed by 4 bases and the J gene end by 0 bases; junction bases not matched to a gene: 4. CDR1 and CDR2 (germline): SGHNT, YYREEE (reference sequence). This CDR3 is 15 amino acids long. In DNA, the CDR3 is TGTGCCAGCAGCCCCGGGACAGGGACTAACTATGGCTACACCTTC. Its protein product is CASSPGTGTNYGYTF.

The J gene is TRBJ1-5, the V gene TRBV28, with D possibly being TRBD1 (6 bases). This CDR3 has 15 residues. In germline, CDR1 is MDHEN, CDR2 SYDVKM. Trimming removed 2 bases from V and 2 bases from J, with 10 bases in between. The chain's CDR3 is CASSLVGGGNQPQHF. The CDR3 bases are TGTGCCAGCAGTTTAGTTGGGGGCGGCAATCAGCCCCAGCATTTT.